These 9 T cell receptor beta chains were sequenced from one sample in a study of CD8 T cells in Susac syndrome (dated by TCRdb to between 2018 and 2021). The library was prepared using the immunoSEQ multiplex PCR assay. RNA was extracted using the RNeasy kit, and roughly 0.5 to 1 ug of the RNA was reverse transcribed with random hexamers. TCRdb reprocessed the public reads (quality trimming at Q25 with fastp, clone calling with MiXCR) and kept in-frame beta chains. Entries that share a CDR3 protein sequence are merged under the most common genes and DNA. The sample records 160,000 or so distinct CDR3 sequences, 85% to 95% of which are singletons. The ten largest clones add up to 0.15% to 0.2% of the sample. What was sequenced was CD4+ T cells from PBMCs. Receptors were obtained from a human donor with Susac syndrome.

J is TRBJ1-2 and V is TRBV18; the D is unclear. V lost 3 bases to trimming and J lost 6 bases, with 5 bases between them. The length of the CDR3 is 11 residues. Germline V gene lookup returns CDR1 KGHSH and CDR2 LQKENI. The CDR3 DNA sequence: TGTGCCAGCTCACCTGGTCATGGCTACACCTTC. Encoded protein: CASSPGHGYTF.

A single count supports this clonotype. V is TRBV18 and J is TRBJ2-1; D remains ambiguous. V was pared by 2 bases and J by 0 bases, with 8 bases between. The CDR3 consists of 15 residues. The germline V gene encodes CDR1 KGHSH and CDR2 LQKENI. CDR3 sequence reads: CASSPDIDSYNEQFF. For the CDR3, the DNA is TGTGCCAGCTCACCAGACATAGACTCCTACAATGAGCAGTTCTTC.

This sequence joins TRBV5-1 and TRBJ2-1; possible D gene TRBD1, 7 bases. Per the germline V gene, CDR1 is SGHRS and CDR2 is YFSETQ. V was clipped by 1 base and J by 10 bases, with 18 bases between them. The CDR3 extends over 15 amino acids. CDR3 coding DNA: TGCGCCAGCAGCTTGCGGGGGACAGTGGCGGGGGAGCAGTTCTTC. This sequence encodes CASSLRGTVAGEQFF.

The rearrangement links TRBV20-1 to TRBJ1-4, with D possibly matching TRBD1 (6 bases). This CDR3 spans 14 amino acids. V lost 1 base to trimming and J lost 8 bases, with 14 bases between them. Germline V CDR1 and CDR2: DFQATT, SNEGSKA (reference sequence). The CDR3 spells CSARAFRGEEKLFF. DNA of the CDR3: TGCAGTGCTAGAGCGTTCAGGGGAGAAGAAAAACTGTTTTTT.

The chain employs TRBV29-1 and TRBJ1-2; no clear D gene. The CDR3 consists of 13 residues. Per the germline V gene, CDR1 is SQVTM and CDR2 is ANQGSEA. V gave up 0 bases and J gave up 5 bases, with 10 bases separating them. CDR3 protein: CSVEDAAIYGYTF. CDR3 bases: TGCAGCGTTGAAGACGCAGCAATTTATGGCTACACCTTC.

The chain joins TRBV29-1 to TRBJ2-7; 8 bases are shared with TRBD1. There are 14 residues in the CDR3. V was clipped by 3 bases and J by 6 bases; unmatched bases: 10. Germline V gene lookup returns CDR1 SQVTM and CDR2 ANQGSEA. CDR3 loop: CSVEGARGPVEQYF. CDR3 DNA sequence: TGCAGCGTTGAGGGGGCCAGGGGGCCTGTCGAGCAGTACTTC.

The V call is TRBV3-1, the J call TRBJ2-5, with TRBD2 matching over 8 bases. This CDR3 contains 14 residues. V trimming: 5 bases; J trimming: 3 bases; junction bases outside the gene matches: 5. CDR1 is LGHDT and CDR2 is YNNKEL in the germline V gene (reference sequence). CDR3 in DNA: TGTGCCAGCAGCTCTACTAGCGGTGAAGAGACCCAGTACTTC. Translation: CASSSTSGEETQYF.

This clonotype appeared a few times. The chain has TRBV13 and TRBJ2-3; the D is unclear. The CDR3 has 16 amino acids. V lost 5 bases, J lost 4 bases, and 19 bases lay in between. CDR1 is PRHDT, CDR2 FYEKMQ, per germline (reference sequence). CDR3 sequence (DNA): TGTGCCAGCAGCGCGAATGTAGGGCGTGGCGCAGATACGCAGTATTTT. Amino acids: CASSANVGRGADTQYF. Based on the CDR3 plus reference TRBV13 and TRBJ2-3, the full variable domain is AAGVIQSPRHLIKEKRETATLKCYPIPRHDTVYWYQQGPGQDPQFLISFYEKMQSDKGSIPDRFSAQQFSDYHSELNMSSLELGDSALYFCASSANVGRGADTQYFGPGTRLTVL.

The rearrangement joins TRBV4-2 to TRBJ2-3; 13 positions agree with TRBD2. This CDR3 is built from 18 residues. Germline CDR1 and CDR2: LGHNA and YNFKEQ. Trimming removed 0 bases from V and 7 bases from J; junction bases left unmatched: 10. This chain's CDR3 is CASSQEAGLAGEAYTQYF. CDR3 in DNA: TGTGCCAGCAGCCAAGAGGCCGGACTAGCGGGGGAAGCCTATACGCAGTATTTT.